Sequencing of this T cell receptor beta chain was carried out in a study of blood T cell repertoires in COVID-19 (dated by TCRdb to 2018 to 2020). Background on the whole study: Samples covering the acute and convalescent phases of COVID-19 were provided by collaborators in the United States, Italy and Spain. Sample metadata almost always included a de-identified subject ID, COVID-19 status, age in years and sex. The samples were drawn from two sources: the first 160 participants of the ongoing ImmuneRACE study, and 1,254 subjects contributed by 6 global collaborators. HLA class I and class II types, where available, came from metadata supplied by the sample provider rather than from assay-based typing. The repertoires were released in a freely available public database intended as a resource for research on the immune response to SARS-CoV-2. Deeply sampled blood TCRbeta repertoires from subjects exposed to, actively infected with, or recovered from COVID-19 were included in the dataset. The material from the prospective study consisted of cDNA or gDNA derived from T cells, B-cell-depleted T cells, or PBMCs.

The immunoSEQ Assay, a bias-controlled multiplex PCR, was used to amplify TCRbeta CDR3 regions from genomic DNA. Per the source publication's procedure: Within the assay, amplification of reference gene primers was used to estimate how many nucleated cells each sample contained. Sequence reads were collapsed and filtered to measure the absolute abundance of every unique TCRbeta CDR3 rearrangement. Productive Simpson clonality was computed per sample as the square root of Simpson's diversity index over productive rearrangements. The clones in this table, taken by TCRdb from immuneACCESS, are in-frame only. Not every clone is retained; where verified, under half of the shortfall comes from an unresolved V gene, and the cause of the rest is unknown. For V, J and clone size, that table is used; D and trimming come from the DNA. The sample profile shows about 210,000 clones; 80% to 90% of them were found once. Around 8.4% of the sample is held by the ten biggest clonotypes.

Regarding this clone: Its antigen remains unidentified. Base quality data are lacking; no much larger clone is found one base away.

The CDR3 runs 14 residues from the cysteine to the phenylalanine. The only DNA kept is the CDR3, 42 bases in frame from the first base. From a lookup of the germline V gene, CDR1 and CDR2 are MNHEY and SVGAGI. A distance of 13 bases separates the germline ends of V and J, which lose 8 bases and 3 bases respectively. Enrolling through a virtual design, the prospective study's participants ranged in age from roughly 18 to 89 years and lived across approximately 25 United States geographic areas. Cohort assignment in the prospective study relied on participant-reported clinical history from a screening survey and a study questionnaire. Recovered participants in ImmuneRACE Cohort 3 were defined as having two consecutive negative NP/OP PCR tests, clearance from a healthcare professional, or resolution of symptoms. In the prospective study, mobile phlebotomists collected whole blood, serum and a nasopharyngeal or oropharyngeal swab from each participant. Over a roughly 2-month period, participants in the prospective study had the option of providing additional blood draws and questionnaires. Prospective study blood samples were shipped either frozen or at room temperature before DNA extraction.

Broader findings and caveats from the paper: How much clinical and demographic metadata was included differed by source and by participant, and the metadata was provided uncurated.

Rearrangement joined TRBV6-5 to TRBJ2-2; a weak D assignment points to TRBD2 (6 bases agree). Sequencing was done on a sample of PBMCs or T cells enriched from blood (not recorded which). This TCR derives from a young woman who had recovered from COVID-19. In nucleotides, the sequence is TGTGCCAGCGATCGCGGGGTGGACACCGGGGAGCTGTTTTTT. Translated, it reads CASDRGVDTGELFF.